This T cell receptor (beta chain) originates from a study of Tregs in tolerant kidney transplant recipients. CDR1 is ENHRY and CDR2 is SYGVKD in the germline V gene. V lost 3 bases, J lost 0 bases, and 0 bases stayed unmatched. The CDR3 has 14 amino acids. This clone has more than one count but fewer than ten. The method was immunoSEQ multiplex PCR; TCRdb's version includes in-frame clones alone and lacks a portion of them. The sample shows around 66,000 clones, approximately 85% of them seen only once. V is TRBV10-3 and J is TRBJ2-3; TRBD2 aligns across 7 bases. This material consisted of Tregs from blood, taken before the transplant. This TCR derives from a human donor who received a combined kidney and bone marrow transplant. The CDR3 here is CAISDSGSTDTQYF. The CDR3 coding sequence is TGTGCCATCAGTGATAGCGGGAGCACAGATACGCAGTATTTT.